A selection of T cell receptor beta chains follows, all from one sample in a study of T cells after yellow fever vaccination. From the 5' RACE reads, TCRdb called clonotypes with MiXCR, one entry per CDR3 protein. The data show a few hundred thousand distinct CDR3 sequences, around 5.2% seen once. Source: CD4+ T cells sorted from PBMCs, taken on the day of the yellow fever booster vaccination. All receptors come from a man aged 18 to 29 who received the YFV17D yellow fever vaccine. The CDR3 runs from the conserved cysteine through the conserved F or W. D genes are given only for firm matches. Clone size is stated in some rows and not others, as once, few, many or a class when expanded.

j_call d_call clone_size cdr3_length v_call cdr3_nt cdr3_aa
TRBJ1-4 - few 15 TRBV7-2 TGTGCCAGCAGCTTAGTCGGCAGGGTAGGCGAAAAACTGTTTTTT CASSLVGRVGEKLFF
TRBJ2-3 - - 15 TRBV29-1 TGCAGCGCCCAGCCATTGGGCCAGGGAGGCGATACGCAGTATTTT CSAQPLGQGGDTQYF
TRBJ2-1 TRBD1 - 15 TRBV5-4 TGTGCCAGCAGCTTGAGGGACAGGGGGCTTAATGAGCAGTTCTTC CASSLRDRGLNEQFF
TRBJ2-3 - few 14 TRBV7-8 TGTGCCAGCAGCTTAAGTGAGCTCCAAGATACGCAGTATTTT CASSLSELQDTQYF
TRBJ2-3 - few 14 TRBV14 TGTGCCAGCAGCGGCGGGTCTAGCACAGATACGCAGTATTTT CASSGGSSTDTQYF
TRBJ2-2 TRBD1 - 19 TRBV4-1 TGCGCCAGCAGCCAAGGGTTTAAGCGGGCACAGGGGGCGTCCGGGGAGCTGTTTTTT CASSQGFKRAQGASGELFF
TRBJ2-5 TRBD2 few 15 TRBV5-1 TGCGCCAGCAGGCCCGGGGAGGGCGCGGGGGAGACCCAGTACTTC CASRPGEGAGETQYF
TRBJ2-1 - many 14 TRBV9 TGTGCCAGCAGCGTGGTTCAGGGGAGTAATGAGCAGTTCTTC CASSVVQGSNEQFF
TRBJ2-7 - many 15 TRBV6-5 TGTGCCAGCAGTTACGACTCGGATGATTCCTACGAGCAGTACTTC CASSYDSDDSYEQYF
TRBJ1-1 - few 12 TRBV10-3 TGTGCCATCAGTGACAGTTGGACTGAAGCTTTCTTT CAISDSWTEAFF
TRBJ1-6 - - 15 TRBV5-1 TGCGCCAGCAGCTTCTATGGGGGGTTCGATTCACCCCTCCACTTT CASSFYGGFDSPLHF
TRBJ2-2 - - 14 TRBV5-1 TGCGCCAGCAGCTTCCGGGGCAACACCGGGGAGCTGTATTTT CASSFRGNTGELYF
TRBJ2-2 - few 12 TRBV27 TGTGCCAGCAGCCGGCTCACCGGGGAGCTGTTTTTT CASSRLTGELFF
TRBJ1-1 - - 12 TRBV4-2 TGTGCCAGCAGCCAAGATAGTAGGGAAGCTTTCTTT CASSQDSREAFF
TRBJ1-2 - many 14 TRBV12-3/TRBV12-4 TGTGCCAGCAGTTTGGCCGAGCCTAACTATGGCTACACCTTC CASSLAEPNYGYTF
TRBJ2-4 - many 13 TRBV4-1 TGCGCCAGCAGCCCGGGATTTCAAAACATTCAGTACTTC CASSPGFQNIQYF
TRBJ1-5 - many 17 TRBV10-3 TGTGCCATCAACAAGGATCGGGAAATCTGTAGCAATCAGCCCCAGCATTTT CAINKDREICSNQPQHF
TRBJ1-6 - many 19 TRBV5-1 TGCGCCAGCAGCTTGGCCGCAAGGGTGGGGAGCTCCTATAATTCACCCCTCCACTTT CASSLAARVGSSYNSPLHF
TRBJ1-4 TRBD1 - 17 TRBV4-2 TGTGCCAGCAGCCGTGCGAGAGGGACAGGGCTTCATGAAAAACTGTTTTTT CASSRARGTGLHEKLFF
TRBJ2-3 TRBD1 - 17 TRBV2 TGTGCCAGCAAGCAAATTCCGGGACAGGGGAGGTCAGATACGCAGTATTTT CASKQIPGQGRSDTQYF
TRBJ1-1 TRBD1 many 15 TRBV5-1 TGCGCCAGCAGCTTTGCGGCCAGGGGGTTAACTGAAGCTTTCTTT CASSFAARGLTEAFF
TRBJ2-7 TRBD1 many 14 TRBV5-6 TGTGCCAGCAGCTTCCGGGACAGAGCCTACGAGCAGTACTTC CASSFRDRAYEQYF
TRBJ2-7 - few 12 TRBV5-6 TGTGCCAGCAGCTTTTTTCCATACGAGCAGTACTTC CASSFFPYEQYF
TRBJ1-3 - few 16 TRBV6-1 TGTGCCAGCAGTGTTTCGACGGTACACTCTGGAAACACCATATATTTT CASSVSTVHSGNTIYF
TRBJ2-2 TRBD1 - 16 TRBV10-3 TGTGCCATCAGTGAGACCGGACAGGGGGCAACCGGGGAGCTGTTTTTT CAISETGQGATGELFF
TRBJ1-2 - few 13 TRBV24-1 TGTGCCACCAGTGACTATGGTCGAAGGGGCTACACCTTC CATSDYGRRGYTF
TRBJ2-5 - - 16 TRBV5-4 TGTGCCAGCAGCCGGGGCCTGGTCCTGAAGGAAGAGACCCAGTACTTC CASSRGLVLKEETQYF
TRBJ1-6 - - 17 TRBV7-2 TGTGCCAGCAGCTTACGTCGGTTCGGCAGCCCTAATTCACCCCTCCACTTT CASSLRRFGSPNSPLHF
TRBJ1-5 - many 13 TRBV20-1 TGCAGTGCTCCCGACATGGGGTCTCAGCCCCAGCATTTT CSAPDMGSQPQHF
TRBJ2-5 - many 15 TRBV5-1 TGCGCCAGCAGCTTGATAAGTGGCGGGGCGGGGACCCAGTACTTC CASSLISGGAGTQYF
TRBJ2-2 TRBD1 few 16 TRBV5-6 TGTGCCAGCAGCCTGAGACAGGGATCGAACACCGGGGAGCTGTTTTTT CASSLRQGSNTGELFF
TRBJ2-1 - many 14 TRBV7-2 TGTGCCAGCAGCTTAGTAGGTAAAGGGCGCGAGCAGTTCTTC CASSLVGKGREQFF
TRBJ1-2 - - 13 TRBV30 TGTGCCTGGAGGGCGGGACGGAACTATGGCTACACCTTC CAWRAGRNYGYTF
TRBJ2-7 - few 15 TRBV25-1 TGTGCCAGCAGTGAGGCTACGGGCCGACACTACGAGCAGTACTTC CASSEATGRHYEQYF
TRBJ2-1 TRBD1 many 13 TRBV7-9 TGTGCCATAACCACGGGACAGGGCAATGAGCAGTTCTTC CAITTGQGNEQFF
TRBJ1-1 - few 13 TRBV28 TGTGCCAGCAGTTTTCTCACGAACACTGAAGCTTTCTTT CASSFLTNTEAFF
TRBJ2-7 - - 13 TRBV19 TGTGCCAGTAGTACTAACAGGGAGCGCGAGCAGTACTTC CASSTNREREQYF
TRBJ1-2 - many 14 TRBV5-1 TGCGCCAGTTCACCGGGCCGTCCTAACTATGGCTACACCTTC CASSPGRPNYGYTF
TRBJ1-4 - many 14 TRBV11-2 TGTGCCAGCAGCTTTGTACAAACTAATGAAAAACTGTTTTTT CASSFVQTNEKLFF
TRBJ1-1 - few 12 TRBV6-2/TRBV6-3 TGTGCCAGCAGAGACAGGTTCACTGAAGCTTTCTTT CASRDRFTEAFF
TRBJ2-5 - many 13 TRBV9 TGTGCCAGCAGCGTAGGGGGGGAAGAGACCCAGTACTTC CASSVGGEETQYF
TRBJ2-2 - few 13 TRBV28 TGTGTTGCCAGCCCGGTGAACACCGGGGAGCTGTTTTTT CVASPVNTGELFF
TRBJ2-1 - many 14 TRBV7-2 TGTGCCAGCAGCCCAGGCTTTGCGGACAATGAGCAGTTCTTC CASSPGFADNEQFF
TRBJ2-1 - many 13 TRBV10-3 TGTGCCATCAGTGAGAGGACGGACAATGAGCAGTTCTTC CAISERTDNEQFF
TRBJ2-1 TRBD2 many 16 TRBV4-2 TGTGCCAGCAGCCACCAACTAGCGGGGGCCTACAATGAGCAGTTCTTC CASSHQLAGAYNEQFF
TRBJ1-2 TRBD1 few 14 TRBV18 TGTGCCAGCTCACGGGACAGGGTGGCGGCCGGCTACACCTTC CASSRDRVAAGYTF
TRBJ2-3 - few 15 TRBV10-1 TGCGCCAGCGGACGAGGGGACCTGTTGCCTTATACGCAGTATTTT CASGRGDLLPYTQYF
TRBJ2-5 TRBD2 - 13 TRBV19 TGTGCCAGCAGCGGGGGGGCCTGGGAGACCCAGTACTTC CASSGGAWETQYF
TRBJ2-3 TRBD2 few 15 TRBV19 TGTGCCAGTAGGCCTCCAGCGGGGGGCACAGATACGCAGTATTTT CASRPPAGGTDTQYF
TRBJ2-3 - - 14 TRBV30 TGTGCCTGGAGTATCTCTTCTCGTGGAGATACGCAGTATTTT CAWSISSRGDTQYF
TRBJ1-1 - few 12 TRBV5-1 TGCGCCAGCCGTGAAGACAGAACTGAAGCTTTCTTT CASREDRTEAFF
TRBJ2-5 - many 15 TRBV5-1 TGCGCCAGCAGCTTCAGGGGCGACTGGGAAGAGACCCAGTACTTC CASSFRGDWEETQYF
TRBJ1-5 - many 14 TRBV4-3 TGCGCCAGCAGCCAAGATTGGGGGGTCCAGCCCCAGCATTTT CASSQDWGVQPQHF
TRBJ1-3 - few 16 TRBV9 TGTGCCAGCAGCCCAAGGGACCGCAGCTCTGGAAACACCATATATTTT CASSPRDRSSGNTIYF
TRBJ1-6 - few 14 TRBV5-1 TGCGCCAGCAGCTTCGAAGGAGTGAATTCACCCCTCCACTTT CASSFEGVNSPLHF
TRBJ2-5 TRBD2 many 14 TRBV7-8 TGTGCCGTCCGCCTGCGGGGGAGTGGAGAGACCCAGTACTTC CAVRLRGSGETQYF
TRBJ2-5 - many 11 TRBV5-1 TGCGCCAGCGCCATTAGAGGGACCCAGTACTTC CASAIRGTQYF
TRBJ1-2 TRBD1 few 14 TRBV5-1 TGCGCCAGCAGCCCCCCCGGGACAGGGTATGGCTACACCTTC CASSPPGTGYGYTF
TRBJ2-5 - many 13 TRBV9 TGTGCCAGCAGTATCGGCAGCGAAGAGACCCAGTACTTC CASSIGSEETQYF
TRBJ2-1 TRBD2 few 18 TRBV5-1 TGCGCCACTTCCCCGGGGGGGGGGGCCCTTAGCTCCTACAATGAGCAGTTCTTC CATSPGGGALSSYNEQFF